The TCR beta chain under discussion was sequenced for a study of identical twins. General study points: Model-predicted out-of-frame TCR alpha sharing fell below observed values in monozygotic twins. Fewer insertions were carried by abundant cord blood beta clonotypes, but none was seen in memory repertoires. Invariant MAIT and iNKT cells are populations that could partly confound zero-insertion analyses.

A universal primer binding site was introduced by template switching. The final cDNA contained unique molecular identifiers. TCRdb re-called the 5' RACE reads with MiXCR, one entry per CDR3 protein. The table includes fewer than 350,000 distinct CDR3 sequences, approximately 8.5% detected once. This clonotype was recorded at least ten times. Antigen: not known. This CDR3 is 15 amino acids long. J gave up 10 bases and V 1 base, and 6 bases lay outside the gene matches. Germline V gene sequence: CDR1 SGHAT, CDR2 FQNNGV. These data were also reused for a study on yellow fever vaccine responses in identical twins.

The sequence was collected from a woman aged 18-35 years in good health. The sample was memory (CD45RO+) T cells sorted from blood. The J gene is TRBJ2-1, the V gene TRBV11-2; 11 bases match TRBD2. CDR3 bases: TGTGCCAGCAGCTTAGTACTAGCGGGAGCGGGGGAGCAGTTCTTC. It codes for CASSLVLAGAGEQFF.